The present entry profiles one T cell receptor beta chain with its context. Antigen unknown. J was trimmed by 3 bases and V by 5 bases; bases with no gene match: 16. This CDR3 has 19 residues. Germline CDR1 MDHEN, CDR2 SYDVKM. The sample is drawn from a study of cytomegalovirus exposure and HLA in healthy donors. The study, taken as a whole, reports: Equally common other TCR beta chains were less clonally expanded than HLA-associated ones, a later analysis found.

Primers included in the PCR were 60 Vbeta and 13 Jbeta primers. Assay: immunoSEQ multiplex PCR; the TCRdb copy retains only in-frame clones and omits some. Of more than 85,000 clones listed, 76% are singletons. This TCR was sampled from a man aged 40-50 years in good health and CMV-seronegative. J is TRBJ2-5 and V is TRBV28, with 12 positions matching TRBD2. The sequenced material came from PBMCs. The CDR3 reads CASSPQIQLAGGHKETQYF. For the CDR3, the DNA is TGTGCCAGCAGTCCCCAGATCCAACTAGCGGGGGGACACAAAGAGACCCAGTACTTC.